The clone carrying this T cell receptor (beta chain) has only one observation. The data belong to a study of CD8 T cells in Susac syndrome. A quantity of roughly 0.5 to 1 ug RNA underwent reverse transcription using random hexamers. TCRdb processed the immunoSEQ multiplex PCR reads anew with MiXCR; each CDR3 protein has one entry. Here the sample spans 110,000 to 150,000 distinct CDR3 sequences, around 94% being singletons. The CDR3 has 15 residues. The germline V and J ends were trimmed by 3 bases and 6 bases, with 16 bases remaining between them. CDR1 is MGHDK, CDR2 SYGVNS, per germline. The rearrangement uses TRBV25-1 and TRBJ2-3; possibly TRBD1 for D (5 bases). Sample: CD8+ T cells from PBMCs. This receptor was identified in a human donor in good health. The CDR3 DNA reads TGTGCCAGCAGTGATCCGACTTTGACAGTCGATACGCAGTATTTT. It specifies CASSDPTLTVDTQYF.